The 2 T cell receptor beta chains below come from one sample, sequenced in a study of blood T cell repertoires in COVID-19. The table came from immunoSEQ multiplex PCR; TCRdb's copy has only in-frame clones and leaves some out. Altogether hundreds of thousands of clones are present, about 88% being singletons, with the ten largest covering 3%. The sample was PBMCs or T cells enriched from blood (not recorded which). These receptors originate from a woman aged 50 to 60 who had recovered from COVID-19.

The V call is TRBV7-2, the J call TRBJ1-2, with 9 bases that match TRBD1. This CDR3 region has 16 residues. The trim removed 5 bases at V and 2 bases at J, leaving 9 bases unmatched. Germline loops: CDR1 SGHTA, CDR2 FQGNSA. The CDR3 is CASSISRDRVNYGYTF. In DNA, the CDR3 is TGTGCCAGCAGCATCAGCCGGGACAGGGTCAACTATGGCTACACCTTC.

V and J are TRBV30 and TRBJ2-7; tentatively, D is TRBD2 (5 bases). Trimming pared 3 bases from V and 3 bases from J, leaving 9 bases between. Germline V gives CDR1 GTSNPN, CDR2 SVGIG (reference sequence). CDR3 length equals 12 residues. The CDR3 nucleotides are TGTGCCTGGAGGAAACTAGGCTACGAGCAGTACTTC. It translates to CAWRKLGYEQYF. Based on the CDR3 plus reference TRBV30 and TRBJ2-7, the full variable domain is SQTIHQWPATLVQPVGSPLSLECTVEGTSNPNLYWYRQAAGRGLQLLFYSVGIGQISSEVPQNLSASRPQDRQFILSSKKLLLSDSGFYLCAWRKLGYEQYFGPGTRLTVT.